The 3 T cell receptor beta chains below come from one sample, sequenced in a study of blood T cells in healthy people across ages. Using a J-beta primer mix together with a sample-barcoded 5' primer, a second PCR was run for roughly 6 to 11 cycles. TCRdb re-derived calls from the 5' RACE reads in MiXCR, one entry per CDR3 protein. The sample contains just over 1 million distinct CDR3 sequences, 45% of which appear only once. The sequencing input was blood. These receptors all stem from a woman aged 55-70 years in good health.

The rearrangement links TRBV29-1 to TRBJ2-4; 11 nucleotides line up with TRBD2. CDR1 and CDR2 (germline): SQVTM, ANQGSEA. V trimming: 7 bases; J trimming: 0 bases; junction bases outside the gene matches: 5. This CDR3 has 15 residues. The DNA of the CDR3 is TGCAGCGGCCTAGGGACTAGCGGAGCCAAAAACATTCAGTACTTC. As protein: CSGLGTSGAKNIQYF. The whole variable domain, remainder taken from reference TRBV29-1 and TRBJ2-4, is SAVISQKPSRDICQRGTSLTIQCQVDSQVTMMFWYRQQPGQSLTLIATANQGSEATYESGFVIDKFPISRPNLTFSTLTVSNMSPEDSSIYLCSGLGTSGAKNIQYFGAGTRLSVL.

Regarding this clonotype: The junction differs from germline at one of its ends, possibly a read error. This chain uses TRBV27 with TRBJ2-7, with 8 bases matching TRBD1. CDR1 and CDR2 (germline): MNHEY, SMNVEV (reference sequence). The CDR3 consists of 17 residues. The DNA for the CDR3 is TGTGCCAGCAGGCCGGTCCCAGGACAGGGCGATGGGCACGAGCGGTACTTC. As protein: CASRPVPGQGDGHERYF.

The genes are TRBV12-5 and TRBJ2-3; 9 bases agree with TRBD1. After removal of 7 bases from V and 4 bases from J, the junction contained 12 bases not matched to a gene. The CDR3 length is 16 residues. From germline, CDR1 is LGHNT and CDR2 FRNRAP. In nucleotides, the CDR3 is TGTGCTAGTGCCCGGAGAGGGACAGGGTTTCCAGATACGCAGTATTTT. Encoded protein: CASARRGTGFPDTQYF.